Only a few counts were recorded for the clone carrying this TCR beta chain. Its antigen is undetermined. The junction and the germline gene differ at one end; a read error may be behind it. These data come from a study of cytomegalovirus exposure and HLA in healthy donors. The study, taken as a whole, reports: An analysis was carried out at a later point. It showed that HLA-associated TCR beta chains were more clonally expanded than equally common non-associated chains.

The CDR3 runs to 15 residues. In germline, CDR1 is SEHNR, CDR2 FQNEAQ (reference sequence). The PCR was carried out with 60 Vbeta primers and 13 Jbeta primers. Method: immunoSEQ multiplex PCR; TCRdb's copy keeps in-frame clones and lacks some. Of over 150,000 clones listed, roughly four fifths are singletons. The sequencing sample was made of PBMCs. This chain connects TRBV7-9 to TRBJ1-3, with TRBD1 as a possible D gene (6 bases). This sequence was found in a woman aged 18-29 years in good health and CMV-seronegative. For the CDR3, the DNA is TGTTCCAGCAGCTTTATACAGGGTACTGGAAACACCATATATTTT. Amino acid sequence: CSSSFIQGTGNTIYF. Variable domain in full (rest from reference TRBV7-9 and TRBJ1-3): DTGVSQNPRHKITKRGQNVTFRCDPISEHNRLYWYRQTLGQGPEFLTYFQNEAQLEKSRLLSDRFSAERPKGSFSTLEIQRTEQGDSAMYLCSSSFIQGTGNTIYFGEGSWLTVV.